The 25 T cell receptor beta chains presented below share a single source sample, sequenced in a study of cytomegalovirus exposure and HLA in healthy donors. TCRdb's copy holds only in-frame clones and misses some; the assay was immunoSEQ multiplex PCR. The sample includes around 260,000 clones, around 91% of them seen just once. The specimen was PBMCs. The receptors derive from a woman in her twenties or thirties in good health and CMV-seronegative.

This clone has just a few counts. The chain couples TRBV7-6 to TRBJ2-7, with D possibly being TRBD2 (6 bases). The germline V gene encodes CDR1 SGHVS and CDR2 FNYEAQ. The CDR3 is 13 amino acids. V dropped 5 bases and J dropped 7 bases, with 15 bases sitting between them. DNA of the CDR3: TGTGCCAGCAGCCGGGACTCCTTTGGGGAGCAGTACTTC. This translates into CASSRDSFGEQYF.

V is TRBV11-2 and J is TRBJ2-7; tentative D call: TRBD1 (5 bases). Between the trimmed V and J ends, which lost 4 bases and 4 bases, there was a span of 11 bases. Per the germline V gene, CDR1 is SGHAT and CDR2 is FQNNGV. The CDR3 loop spans 13 amino acids. CDR3 coding DNA: TGTGCCAGCAGCTCAGGGTCCTATTACGAGCAGTACTTC. It translates to CASSSGSYYEQYF.

The chain recombines TRBV4-3 with TRBJ2-3; D is undetermined. This CDR3 spans 12 amino acids. Trimming removed 1 base at V and 4 bases at J, with 3 bases between. Germline CDR1 LGHNA, CDR2 YSLEER. The CDR3 spells CASSQGADTQYF. The CDR3 coding sequence is TGCGCCAGCAGCCAAGGTGCAGATACGCAGTATTTT.

The chain carries TRBV29-1 and TRBJ2-7; 9 bases line up with TRBD2. Germline V gene lookup returns CDR1 SQVTM and CDR2 ANQGSEA. The CDR3 covers 15 residues. Losses at the gene ends were 6 bases for V and 5 bases for J; bases not matched to a gene: 14. CDR3 loop: CSVEGDSGSLDEQYF. The CDR3 DNA reads as TGCAGCGTGGAGGGCGATAGCGGGAGTTTGGACGAGCAGTACTTC.

The CDR3 DNA sequence: TGCGCCAGCAGTGTGGATAGCGGGAGGGGTAGGAAGACCCAGTACTTC. Its translation is CASSVDSGRGRKTQYF. The gene calls are TRBV10-2 and TRBJ2-5; 11 positions match TRBD2. With 4 bases clipped from V and 6 bases from J, the junction kept 10 bases outside the gene matches. This CDR3 has 16 residues. CDR1 is WSHSY and CDR2 is SAAADI in the germline V gene.

This clone has a single count. The rearrangement joins TRBV5-1 to TRBJ2-5; D gene uncertain. The length of the CDR3 is 16 residues. Germline CDR1 reads SGHRS; CDR2 reads YFSETQ. Trimming left V 0 bases short and J 4 bases short, with 16 bases between. The CDR3 here is CASSLDPTGWGETQYF. CDR3 DNA sequence: TGCGCCAGCAGCTTGGACCCCACGGGTTGGGGAGAGACCCAGTACTTC.

This chain links TRBV27 with TRBJ2-7; a weak D match, TRBD1 (6 bases). The CDR3 spans 14 residues. V gave up 6 bases and J gave up 2 bases, with 14 bases separating them. Germline CDR1 and CDR2: MNHEY and SMNVEV (reference sequence). CDR3 in DNA: TGTGCCAGCAGCACAGGGAACCCCCCCTACGAGCAGTACTTC. Its protein is CASSTGNPPYEQYF.

The chain combines TRBV30 with TRBJ2-7, with D uncertain. The CDR3 is made up of 13 amino acids. V lost 2 bases to trimming and J lost 3 bases, with 11 bases between them. Germline assignment: CDR1 GTSNPN and CDR2 SVGIG (reference sequence). CDR3 bases: TGTGCCTGGAGTAGGGCAGACGACTACGAGCAGTACTTC. It specifies CAWSRADDYEQYF.

The chain has TRBV9 and TRBJ1-2, with 8 positions matching TRBD1. The germline V gene encodes CDR1 SGDLS and CDR2 YYNGEE. This CDR3 is 18 amino acids long. V was pared by 4 bases and J by 4 bases, with 18 bases of the junction left unmatched. CDR3 sequence: CASSPERYRGKWSYGYTF. In DNA, the CDR3 is TGTGCCAGCAGCCCCGAGCGGTACAGGGGGAAGTGGAGCTATGGCTACACCTTC. Together with reference TRBV9 and TRBJ1-2, the CDR3 gives the full variable domain: DSGVTQTPKHLITATGQRVTLRCSPRSGDLSVYWYQQSLDQGLQFLIQYYNGEERAKGNILERFSAQQFPDLHSELNLSSLELGDSALYFCASSPERYRGKWSYGYTFGSGTRLTVV.

This clone has only one observation. The chain joins TRBV27 to TRBJ2-7; the D is unclear. This CDR3 is 11 amino acids long. Trimming stripped 2 bases from V and 8 bases from J, with 7 bases between. CDR1 and CDR2 (germline): MNHEY, SMNVEV (reference sequence). Here the CDR3 reads CASSLGGKQYF. CDR3 in DNA: TGTGCCAGCAGTTTAGGTGGTAAGCAGTACTTC.

The rearrangement links TRBV30 to TRBJ1-1, with a weak D call TRBD1 (5 bases). V shed 3 bases and J shed 8 bases, with 13 bases lying between them. Germline assignment: CDR1 GTSNPN and CDR2 SVGIG (reference sequence). CDR3 length equals 12 residues. The CDR3 bases are TGTGCCTGGAGCTGGACCGGGACCGAAGCTTTCTTT. Translated, it gives CAWSWTGTEAFF.

For this clone: One junction end disagrees with the germline gene, perhaps due to a read error. The J gene is TRBJ2-1, the V gene TRBV7-6, with TRBD1 matching 8 bases. CDR3 size: 17 residues. From germline, CDR1 is SGHVS and CDR2 FNYEAQ. The CDR3 sequence is CASGLKSQGAYYNEQFF. The CDR3 DNA follows: TGTGCCAGCGGCTTAAAGTCTCAGGGGGCCTACTACAATGAGCAGTTCTTC. Supplemented by reference TRBV7-6 and TRBJ2-1, the full variable domain reads GAGVSQSPRYKVTKRGQDVALRCDPISGHVSLYWYRQALGQGPEFLTYFNYEAQQDKSGLPNDRFSAERPEGSISTLTIQRTEQRDSAMYRCASGLKSQGAYYNEQFFGPGTRLTVL.

The chain recombines TRBV28 with TRBJ1-2; D is unclear. The V gene's germline CDR1 is MDHEN and CDR2 SYDVKM. V was shortened by 3 bases and J by 7 bases, with 15 bases between the two germline ends. The CDR3 sequence is 14 residues long. This CDR3 reads CASSFVQSAGGYTF. The CDR3 DNA reads TGTGCCAGCAGTTTCGTGCAATCAGCGGGTGGCTACACCTTC.

This chain links TRBV27 with TRBJ2-2, with a tentative D call TRBD2 (6 bases). Trimming took 0 bases from V and 5 from J, leaving 16 bases between them. Germline V gene data show CDR1 as MNHEY and CDR2 as SMNVEV (reference sequence). CDR3 length: 17 residues. The CDR3 bases are TGTGCCAGCAGTTTATCTAGCGGCCCCAGAAAGACCGGGGAGCTGTTTTTT. Protein product: CASSLSSGPRKTGELFF.

This sequence joins TRBV28 and TRBJ1-1, with 9 bases that match TRBD1. This CDR3 region has 15 residues. Germline CDR1 MDHEN, CDR2 SYDVKM. The ends lost 3 bases at V and 7 bases at J; junction bases unmatched: 9. CDR3 in amino acids: CASSLTGTGYNEAFF. Written as DNA, the CDR3 is TGTGCCAGCAGTTTGACGGGGACAGGGTATAATGAAGCTTTCTTT. Complete variable domain (other parts from reference TRBV28 and TRBJ1-1): DVKVTQSSRYLVKRTGEKVFLECVQDMDHENMFWYRQDPGLGLRLIYFSYDVKMKEKGDIPEGYSVSREKKERFSLILESASTNQTSMYLCASSLTGTGYNEAFFGQGTRLTVV.

The chain employs TRBV4-1 and TRBJ2-3, with D perhaps TRBD2 (5 bases). V lost 5 bases and J 3 bases, leaving 18 bases between the germline ends. The CDR3 extends over 16 amino acids. CDR1 and CDR2 (germline): MGHRA, YSYEKL. The CDR3 sequence is CASSAFEGVETDTQYF. CDR3 coding DNA: TGCGCCAGCAGCGCATTCGAGGGCGTGGAGACAGATACGCAGTATTTT.

In its sample, this clone was seen a few times. The chain employs TRBV30 and TRBJ1-1; a weak D match, TRBD1 (5 bases). Per the germline V gene, CDR1 is GTSNPN and CDR2 is SVGIG (reference sequence). The V end lost 3 bases, the J end lost 7 bases, and 6 bases lay between the germline ends. The CDR3 is 10 amino acids. CDR3 amino acids: CAWSDSEAFF. The CDR3 DNA follows: TGTGCCTGGAGCGACAGTGAAGCTTTCTTT.

This clone was found once. The chain carries TRBV4-1 and TRBJ2-2, with 9 bases lining up with TRBD1. Germline trimming cut 5 bases from V and 6 bases from J; bases unmatched to any gene: 13. Germline V gene lookup returns CDR1 MGHRA and CDR2 YSYEKL. The CDR3 consists of 17 residues. In DNA form, the CDR3 reads TGCGCCAGCAGCAACCGCCGGGACAGGGAACTCGCCGGGGAGCTGTTTTTT. The encoded protein is CASSNRRDRELAGELFF.

This clone was picked up a small number of times. The chain links TRBV25-1 to TRBJ2-1, with TRBD2 as a possible D gene (6 bases). V was trimmed by 5 bases and J by 7 bases, leaving 21 bases between them. Germline CDR1 and CDR2: MGHDK and SYGVNS. This CDR3 contains 16 residues. The CDR3 region is CASSPGPSPGENEQFF. Written as DNA, the CDR3 is TGTGCCAGCAGTCCGGGCCCCTCACCGGGAGAGAATGAGCAGTTCTTC.

The chain employs TRBV5-1 and TRBJ2-7; D could derive from TRBD1 or TRBD2 (5 bases each). Trimming shortened V by 1 base and J by 4 bases, and 21 bases separated the two germline ends. The CDR3 loop spans 17 amino acids. CDR1 and CDR2 from the germline V gene are SGHRS and YFSETQ. In DNA form, the CDR3 reads TGCGCCAGCAGCTTGTCGGTAGGGACCACCAAAAGTTACGAGCAGTACTTC. This encodes CASSLSVGTTKSYEQYF.

The chain recombines TRBV4-2 with TRBJ2-1; D unresolved. The germline V gene encodes CDR1 LGHNA and CDR2 YNFKEQ. The CDR3 runs to 15 residues. V lost 5 bases and J 0 bases, leaving 11 bases between the germline ends. CDR3 sequence (DNA): TGTGCCAGCAGCAACACGGTAGGCTCCTACAATGAGCAGTTCTTC. Residues: CASSNTVGSYNEQFF.

The V call is TRBV9, the J call TRBJ2-5, with D possibly called TRBD1 or TRBD2 (5 bases each). CDR1 and CDR2 from the germline V gene are SGDLS and YYNGEE. The CDR3 is made up of 16 amino acids. Trimming took off 3 bases at V and 1 base at J, with 16 bases between the two ends. CDR3 in amino acids: CASSGTRGDPQETQYF. The CDR3 bases are TGTGCCAGCAGCGGAACGAGGGGCGACCCCCAAGAGACCCAGTACTTC.

The count of this clone is one. The V gene is TRBV2, the J gene TRBJ2-5; the D is unclear. Germline-derived CDR1 and CDR2 are SNHLY and FYNNEI. This CDR3 is 11 amino acids long. The V end was cut by 4 bases, the J end by 5 bases, with 5 bases between. CDR3 sequence: CASSVIETQYF. CDR3 DNA: TGTGCCAGCAGTGTTATTGAGACCCAGTACTTC.

The V and J genes are TRBV7-2 and TRBJ2-7; TRBD1 is a possible D gene (5 bases). Germline CDR1 SGHTA, CDR2 FQGNSA. The CDR3 has 14 amino acids. Trimming shortened V by 5 bases and J by 2 bases, and 13 bases separated the two germline ends. The CDR3 coding sequence is TGTGCCAGCAGCGGCAGCAGGGCTACCTACGAGCAGTACTTC. Translation: CASSGSRATYEQYF. Full variable domain (outside the CDR3, taken from reference TRBV7-2 and TRBJ2-7): GAGVSQSPSNKVTEKGKDVELRCDPISGHTALYWYRQSLGQGLEFLIYFQGNSAPDKSGLPSDRFSAERTGGSVSTLTIQRTQQEDSAVYLCASSGSRATYEQYFGPGTRLTVT.

The chain has TRBV5-1 and TRBJ2-7; 8 nucleotides line up with TRBD2. Germline CDR1 and CDR2: SGHRS and YFSETQ. This CDR3 has 14 amino acids. V was pared by 4 bases and J by 4 bases, with 7 bases of the junction left unmatched. The CDR3 protein is CASSPGLVSYEQYF. CDR3 coding DNA: TGCGCCAGCAGCCCGGGACTAGTTTCTTACGAGCAGTACTTC.